This T cell receptor beta chain appears in the sequencing data of a study of T cell responses to AZD1222 COVID-19 vaccine. Findings of the study overall: Once two AZD1222 doses were given, Spike-specific TCR breadth and depth went up. Baseline seropositives among AZD1222 recipients totaled only 5 to 7. CD4 TCRs linked to vaccination spanned spike, dominating at 160-218 and 743-854. Targeting of unmutated variant regions was reportedly seen in nearly half of spike-specific TCRs.

Method: immunoSEQ multiplex PCR; TCRdb's copy keeps in-frame clones and lacks some. Of approximately 170,000 clones listed, 70% to 90% are singletons. This clone was recorded a few times. Its antigen is undetermined. Germline-derived CDR1 and CDR2 are MNHEY and SVGAGI. V was cut by 8 bases and J by 6 bases, with 14 bases left in between. The CDR3 covers 13 residues. The V and J genes are TRBV6-5 and TRBJ1-5, with D possibly being TRBD1 (5 bases). The source was peripheral blood, collected 28 days after the second AZD1222 dose. The TCR comes from an adult who received the AZD1222 COVID-19 vaccine. The CDR3 DNA reads as TGTGCCAGCCGACGGGGCGGGGGTCAGCCCCAGCATTTT. It specifies CASRRGGGQPQHF.